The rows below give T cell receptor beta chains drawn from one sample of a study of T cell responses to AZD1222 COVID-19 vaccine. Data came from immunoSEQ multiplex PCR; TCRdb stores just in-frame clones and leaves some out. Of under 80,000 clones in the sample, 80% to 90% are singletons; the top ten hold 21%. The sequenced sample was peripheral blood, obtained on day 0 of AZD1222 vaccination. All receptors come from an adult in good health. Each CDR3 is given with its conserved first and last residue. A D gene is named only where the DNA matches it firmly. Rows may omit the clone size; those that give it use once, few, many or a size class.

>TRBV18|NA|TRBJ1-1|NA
CASSQDRNTEAFF
TGTGCCAGCTCACAGGACAGGAACACTGAAGCTTTCTTT
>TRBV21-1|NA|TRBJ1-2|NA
CASRDRYGHGYTF
TGTGCCAGCAGAGATAGATATGGCCATGGCTACACCTTC
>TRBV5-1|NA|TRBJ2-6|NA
CASSFMSGANVLTF
TGCGCCAGCAGCTTTATGTCTGGGGCCAACGTCCTGACTTTC
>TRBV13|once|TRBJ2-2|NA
CASSLSAGLRTGELFF
TGTGCCAGCAGCTTGTCGGCCGGCCTAAGGACCGGGGAGCTGTTTTTT
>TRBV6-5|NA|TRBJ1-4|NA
CASHTGTNNEKLFF
TGTGCCAGCCACACCGGGACAAATAATGAAAAACTGTTTTTT
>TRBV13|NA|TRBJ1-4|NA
CASSFRSDATNEKLFF
TGTGCCAGCAGCTTTCGGAGCGATGCAACTAATGAAAAACTGTTTTTT
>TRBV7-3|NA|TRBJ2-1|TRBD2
CASSQTSAPGGKQLSYNEQFF
TGTGCCAGCAGCCAAACTAGCGCCCCGGGAGGCAAGCAACTTTCCTACAATGAGCAGTTCTTC
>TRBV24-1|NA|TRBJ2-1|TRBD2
CATSDRGTSGGNNEQFF
TGTGCCACCAGTGACCGCGGTACCTCGGGGGGAAACAATGAGCAGTTCTTC
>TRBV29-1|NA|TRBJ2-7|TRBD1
CSVPKGTGDEQYF
TGCAGCGTCCCTAAGGGGACAGGCGACGAGCAGTACTTC
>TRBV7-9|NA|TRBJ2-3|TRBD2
CASSPKTSGGLTDTQYF
TGTGCCAGCAGTCCAAAGACTAGCGGGGGCCTCACAGATACGCAGTATTTT
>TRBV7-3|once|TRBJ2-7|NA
CASSTAGDYEQYF
TGTGCCAGCAGCACAGCGGGCGATTACGAGCAGTACTTC
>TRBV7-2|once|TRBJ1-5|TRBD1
CASSPETGGYQPQHF
TGTGCCAGCAGCCCAGAGACAGGGGGCTATCAGCCCCAGCATTTT
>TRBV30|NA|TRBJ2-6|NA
CASRRSAGANVLTF
TGTGCCTCGCGCCGGAGTGCTGGGGCCAACGTCCTGACTTTC
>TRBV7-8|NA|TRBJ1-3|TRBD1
CASSAWTGDLSGNTIYF
TGTGCCAGCAGCGCCTGGACAGGCGACCTCTCTGGAAACACCATATATTTT
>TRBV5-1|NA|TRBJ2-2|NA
CASSLEPAGLGIGELFF
TGCGCCAGCAGCTTGGAGCCTGCGGGGCTAGGGATCGGGGAGCTGTTTTTT
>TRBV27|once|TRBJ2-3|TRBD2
CASSLLLAGGTDTQYF
TGTGCCAGCAGTTTACTACTAGCGGGAGGAACAGATACGCAGTATTTT
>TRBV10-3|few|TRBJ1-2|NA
CAISEVDGGYTF
TGTGCCATCAGTGAGGTGGATGGCGGCTACACCTTC
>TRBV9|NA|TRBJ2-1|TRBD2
CASSVGPAGGYNEQFF
TGTGCCAGCAGCGTCGGACCAGCGGGGGGCTACAATGAGCAGTTCTTC
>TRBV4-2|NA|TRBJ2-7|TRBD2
CASSYQRSGGNYEQYF
TGTGCCAGCAGCTACCAACGAAGCGGGGGGAACTACGAGCAGTACTTC
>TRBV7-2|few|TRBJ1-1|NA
CASSPGTFNTEAFF
TGTGCCAGCAGCCCCGGGACCTTTAACACTGAAGCTTTCTTT
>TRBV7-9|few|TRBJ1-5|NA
CASSFGINQPQHF
TGTGCCAGCAGCTTTGGCATCAACCAGCCCCAGCATTTT
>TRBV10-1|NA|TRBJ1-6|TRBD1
CASREDRASPLHF
TGCGCCAGTAGGGAGGACAGGGCTTCACCCCTCCACTTT
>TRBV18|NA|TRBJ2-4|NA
CASSRGQMNIQYF
TGTGCCAGCTCCCGAGGGCAGATGAACATTCAGTACTTC